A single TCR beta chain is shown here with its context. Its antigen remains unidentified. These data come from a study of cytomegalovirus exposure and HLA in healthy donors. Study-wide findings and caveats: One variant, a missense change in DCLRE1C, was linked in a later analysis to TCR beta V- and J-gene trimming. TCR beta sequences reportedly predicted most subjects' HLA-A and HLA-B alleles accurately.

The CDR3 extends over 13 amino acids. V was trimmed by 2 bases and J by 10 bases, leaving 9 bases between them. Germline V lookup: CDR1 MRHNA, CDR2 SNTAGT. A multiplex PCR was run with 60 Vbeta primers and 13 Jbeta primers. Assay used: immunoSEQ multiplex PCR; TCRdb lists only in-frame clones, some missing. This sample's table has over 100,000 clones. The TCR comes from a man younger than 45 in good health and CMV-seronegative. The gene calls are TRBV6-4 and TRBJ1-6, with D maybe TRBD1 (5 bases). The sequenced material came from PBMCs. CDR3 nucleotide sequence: TGTGCCAGCAGTGACGAGTGGGGCTCACCCCTCCACTTT. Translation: CASSDEWGSPLHF.